What follows is one T cell receptor (beta chain) and its context. In the original analysis: Amplifying reference gene primers gave estimates of nucleated cell counts. The table came from immunoSEQ multiplex PCR; TCRdb's copy has only in-frame clones and leaves some out. Clone size and V and J calls were adopted from that table, with D and trimming inferred from the DNA. The sample lists about 170,000 clones; around 82% were seen once. Trimming removed 0 bases at V and 0 bases at J, with 15 bases between. Germline values: CDR1 LGHDT, CDR2 YNNKEL (reference sequence). This CDR3 is 18 amino acids long. These data are taken from a study of blood T cell repertoires in COVID-19. Turning to the study itself: Sites in the United States, Italy and Spain provided acute and convalescent COVID-19 samples. Nucleic acid was either cDNA or gDNA, and it came from T cells, B-cell-depleted T cells, or PBMCs.

The sample taken for sequencing was peripheral blood. The chain carries TRBV3-1 (or the pseudogene TRBV3-2) and TRBJ1-3; the D gene is possibly TRBD1 (5 bases). This receptor was obtained from a human donor with acute or convalescent COVID-19. The donor label of this sample is uncertain. Here the CDR3 DNA reads TGTGCCAGCAGCCAAGAGTGGCAGGGACTAGTCTCTGGAAACACCATATATTTT. As protein: CASSQEWQGLVSGNTIYF.